The rows below give T cell receptor beta chains drawn from one sample of a study of cytomegalovirus exposure and HLA in healthy donors. Produced via immunoSEQ multiplex PCR; TCRdb's table is partial and in-frame only. The table includes roughly 200,000 clones, approximately 70% detected once. The source material was PBMCs. The receptors derive from a woman aged 25 to 39 in good health and CMV-seronegative. CDR3s include the opening cysteine and the closing phenylalanine or tryptophan. A D gene is named only where the DNA matches it firmly. Some rows mark clone size as missing; the rest say once, few, many or name a class of expanded clone.

TGTGCCAGCAGCGTCGGACAGGACTATGGCTACACCTTC,CASSVGQDYGYTF,13,TRBD1,TRBJ1-2,NA,TRBV9
TGCAGCGTGGCCGGAGGACGGGGGTCCACAGATACGCAGTATTTT,CSVAGGRGSTDTQYF,15,NA,TRBJ2-3,NA,TRBV29-1
TGTGCCAGCAGTGGCACAGGGAACAATGAGCAGTTCTTC,CASSGTGNNEQFF,13,NA,TRBJ2-1,NA,TRBV2
TGCGCCAGCAGTGTCCTAGCGGGACGCACAGATACGCAGTATTTT,CASSVLAGRTDTQYF,15,TRBD2,TRBJ2-3,NA,TRBV4-1
TGTGCCAGCCGGTCTTTCGGAGTTTATATGGAGACCCAGTACTTC,CASRSFGVYMETQYF,15,NA,TRBJ2-5,NA,TRBV27
TGTGCCAGCAGTCCCCCCCCCGGTCCGGGCTATGGCTACACCTTC,CASSPPPGPGYGYTF,15,NA,TRBJ1-2,few,TRBV27
TGTGCCAGCAGCGCACCTAAAGGACTAGCGGGGGCCTCGAGCACAGATACGCAGTATTTT,CASSAPKGLAGASSTDTQYF,20,TRBD2,TRBJ2-3,NA,TRBV9
TGTGCCAGCAGCCCACGGACTAGGGCGCAGTATTTT,CASSPRTRAQYF,12,TRBD2,TRBJ2-3,NA,TRBV6-1
TGCGCCAGCAGCCAAGACTCAGCCGGGACAGGGTTGGATGGCTACACCTTC,CASSQDSAGTGLDGYTF,17,TRBD1,TRBJ1-2,NA,TRBV4-1
TGTGCCAGCAGCCGAACCGGGACAGATGGCTACACCTTC,CASSRTGTDGYTF,13,TRBD1,TRBJ1-2,NA,TRBV7-8
TGTGCCAGCCAATCCAGGGGGTCAACTAATGAAAAACTGTTTTTT,CASQSRGSTNEKLFF,15,TRBD1,TRBJ1-4,NA,TRBV19
TGTGCCAGCTCACCAAATTTTGAGGACGCGGGAGGAAACGAGCAGTTCTTC,CASSPNFEDAGGNEQFF,17,TRBD2,TRBJ2-1,NA,TRBV18
TGTGCCACCAGCGCTACCCGGGGCAATCAGCCCCAGCATTTT,CATSATRGNQPQHF,14,NA,TRBJ1-5,few,TRBV15
TGCGCCAGCAGCCAAGGCCCTCCCGGACTAGCGGGAGGAGGTGAGCAGTTCTTC,CASSQGPPGLAGGGEQFF,18,TRBD2,TRBJ2-1,NA,TRBV4-1
TGTGCCAGTACAAGACAGGGAATGGAGGAGCAGTACTTC,CASTRQGMEEQYF,13,TRBD1,TRBJ2-7,once,TRBV19
TGTGCCAGCAGCCAAGTCCGAAGCGGGGGGGACAATGAGCAGTTCTTC,CASSQVRSGGDNEQFF,16,TRBD2,TRBJ2-1,NA,TRBV4-2
TGTGCCAGCAGCTTAATAGCTAGCGGGAGTGTCACCGGGGAGCTGTTTTTT,CASSLIASGSVTGELFF,17,TRBD2,TRBJ2-2,NA,TRBV7-3
TGTGCCAGTAGTCCCGGTGTCTCCGGCGGCCTTTACGAGCAGTACTTC,CASSPGVSGGLYEQYF,16,NA,TRBJ2-7,NA,TRBV19
TGTGCCAGCAGGGCCGGGACAGGAGGCACAGATACGCAGTATTTT,CASRAGTGGTDTQYF,15,TRBD1,TRBJ2-3,once,TRBV27
TGCGCCAGCAGCTTGGGGACTAGCGGGGGCCTAGAGCAGTTCTTC,CASSLGTSGGLEQFF,15,TRBD2,TRBJ2-1,NA,TRBV5-1
TGTGCCAGCAGGGGACAGGGGGGGAACACCGGGGAGCTGTTTTTT,CASRGQGGNTGELFF,15,TRBD1,TRBJ2-2,NA,TRBV7-9
TGTGCCAGCAGCTTTACGTACAAAGCGGAGGGGGCGGGAGGAGGTGGCTACACCTTC,CASSFTYKAEGAGGGGYTF,19,TRBD1,TRBJ1-2,once,TRBV11-3
TGTGCCAGCTGCTACTCTTTGAACACCGGGGAGCTGTTTTTT,CASCYSLNTGELFF,14,NA,TRBJ2-2,NA,TRBV6-1
TGTGCCAGTAACGAGGGCCCCTTAATGGACTATGGCTACACCTTC,CASNEGPLMDYGYTF,15,NA,TRBJ1-2,NA,TRBV19
TGTGCCACCAGCAGAGTCTTCGGCCAGGGGGTTGAGGCCCAGTACTTC,CATSRVFGQGVEAQYF,16,TRBD1,TRBJ2-5,NA,TRBV15
TGTGCCAGCAGCTTAGATGGGACTAGCGGGAGGGCCGGGCTGTACAATGAGCAGTTCTTC,CASSLDGTSGRAGLYNEQFF,20,TRBD2,TRBJ2-1,NA,TRBV13
TGTGCTAGCAGCTTAGAAACTAGCGGGAGGTATGAGCAGTTCTTC,CASSLETSGRYEQFF,15,TRBD2,TRBJ2-1,NA,TRBV7-7
TGTGCCAGCAGTGAACAGGCCTCGTACGAGCAGTACTTC,CASSEQASYEQYF,13,NA,TRBJ2-7,NA,TRBV6-1
TGTGCCAGCAGGCGGACAGGGGTGTGGACTGAAGCTTTCTTT,CASRRTGVWTEAFF,14,TRBD1,TRBJ1-1,NA,TRBV27
TGTGCCAGCAGTTTAGGACAACAGTACGAGCAGTACTTC,CASSLGQQYEQYF,13,NA,TRBJ2-7,NA,TRBV27
TGTGCCACCACACTAGCGGGAGCCTACAATGAGCAGTTCTTC,CATTLAGAYNEQFF,14,TRBD2,TRBJ2-1,NA,TRBV10-3
TGCGCCAGCAGCAGTTTGACAGGGGGTGGTCAAGAGACCCAGTACTTC,CASSSLTGGGQETQYF,16,TRBD1,TRBJ2-5,few,TRBV5-1
TGTGCCAGCAGCGGGGACAGGGGCCTCGTGAAAGGGCAGTTCTTC,CASSGDRGLVKGQFF,15,TRBD1,TRBJ2-1,few,TRBV5-4
TGTGCCAGCAGTCGGCAGGGGTTAATTTCCCCCCTCAGCTCTGGAAACACCATATATTTT,CASSRQGLISPLSSGNTIYF,20,NA,TRBJ1-3,NA,TRBV27
TGCGCCAGCAGCCAAGATGGACAGGGCCTAATGGGCTACACCTTC,CASSQDGQGLMGYTF,15,TRBD1,TRBJ1-2,NA,TRBV4-1
TGCGCCAGCAGCTGGACAGGGAACCAAGAGACCCAGTACTTC,CASSWTGNQETQYF,14,TRBD1,TRBJ2-5,few,TRBV5-1
TGTGCCAGCAGCAGCTCATGGGGGCGGGGGGCCACCGGGGAGCTGTTTTTT,CASSSSWGRGATGELFF,17,TRBD2,TRBJ2-2,once,TRBV11-3
TGTGCCTGGATGGCCGACCAAGAGACCCAGTACTTC,CAWMADQETQYF,12,NA,TRBJ2-5,NA,TRBV30
TGTGCCAGCTCACGGGGGCTAGCGGTGACAACCGGGGAGCTGTTTTTT,CASSRGLAVTTGELFF,16,NA,TRBJ2-2,NA,TRBV18
TGTGCCAGCAGCTTAGGGCTGGGACAGGGTGGAGGCACTGAAGCTTTCTTT,CASSLGLGQGGGTEAFF,17,TRBD1,TRBJ1-1,NA,TRBV7-9
TGTGCCAGCAGTTACGAGGGTCTAAACAATCAGCCCCAGCATTTT,CASSYEGLNNQPQHF,15,NA,TRBJ1-5,few,TRBV6-6
TGTGCCAGCTCACCCCTAGACAGGGCAGATTACGAGCAGTACTTC,CASSPLDRADYEQYF,15,TRBD1,TRBJ2-7,NA,TRBV18
TGCGCCGTCAAGGTGAGGCCAGAACACTACGAGCAGTACTTC,CAVKVRPEHYEQYF,14,NA,TRBJ2-7,NA,TRBV5-1
TGTGCCAGCTCACCACTATCGGCGGGGGGATCCTACGAGCAGTACTTC,CASSPLSAGGSYEQYF,16,TRBD2,TRBJ2-7,NA,TRBV18
TGTGCCACCAGCAGAGCCCGGGGTAGCGGGAGCTACGAGCAGTACTTC,CATSRARGSGSYEQYF,16,TRBD2,TRBJ2-7,NA,TRBV15
TGCGCCAGCAGCTTGGCCAGTAGGGTGGGCCAGGGCTATGGCTACACCTTC,CASSLASRVGQGYGYTF,17,NA,TRBJ1-2,few,TRBV5-1
TGTGCCAGCAGTTTTCTCCGTAGAGAGGAGCAGTTCTTC,CASSFLRREEQFF,13,NA,TRBJ2-1,NA,TRBV27
TGTGCCAGCAGTTACTTACAAAAAGCTTTCTTT,CASSYLQKAFF,11,NA,TRBJ1-1,NA,TRBV6-5